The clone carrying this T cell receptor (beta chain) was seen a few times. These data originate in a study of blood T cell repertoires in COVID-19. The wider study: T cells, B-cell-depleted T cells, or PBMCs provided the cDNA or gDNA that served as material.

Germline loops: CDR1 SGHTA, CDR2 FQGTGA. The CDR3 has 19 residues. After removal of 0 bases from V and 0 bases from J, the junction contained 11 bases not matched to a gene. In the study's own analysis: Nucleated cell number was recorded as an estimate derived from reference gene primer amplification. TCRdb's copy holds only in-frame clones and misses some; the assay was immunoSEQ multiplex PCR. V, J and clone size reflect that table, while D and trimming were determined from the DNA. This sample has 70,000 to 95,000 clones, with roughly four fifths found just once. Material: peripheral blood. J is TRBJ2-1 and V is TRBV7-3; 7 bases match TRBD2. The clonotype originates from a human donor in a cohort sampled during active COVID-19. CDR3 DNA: TGTGCCAGCAGCTTAACGGGAGGGACTACTCCGAGCTCCTACAATGAGCAGTTCTTC. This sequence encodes CASSLTGGTTPSSYNEQFF.